This T cell receptor beta chain is drawn from a study of early T cells in non-severe SARS-CoV-2 infection. Study at large: Sequencing used unsorted whole-blood bulk RNA, so chains lack pairing.

Notes on the study in general: VDJdb matching, biased toward anti-spike CD8 responses, missed private and CD4 specificities.

This clonotype was recorded at least ten times. Antigen: not known. The TCR library protocol was used to attach unique molecular identifiers. These identifiers were attached to individual cDNA molecules. TCRdb re-called the 5' RACE reads with MiXCR, one entry per CDR3 protein. The sample lists approximately 28,000 distinct CDR3 sequences; 6% were seen once. V trimming: 4 bases; J trimming: 6 bases; junction bases outside the gene matches: 11. Germline-derived CDR1 and CDR2 are MDHEN and SYDVKM. This CDR3 has 15 residues. Sequences were derived from whole blood, sampled at baseline. The chain is built from TRBV28 and TRBJ2-5, with 7 bases aligning to TRBD2. This TCR was recovered from an adult who was a healthcare worker with PCR-confirmed SARS-CoV-2 infection or an uninfected control (not recorded which). The CDR3 DNA reads TGTGCCAGCAGTTGGGACTATGGCGACTCCCAGACCCAGTACTTC. Its translation: CASSWDYGDSQTQYF.